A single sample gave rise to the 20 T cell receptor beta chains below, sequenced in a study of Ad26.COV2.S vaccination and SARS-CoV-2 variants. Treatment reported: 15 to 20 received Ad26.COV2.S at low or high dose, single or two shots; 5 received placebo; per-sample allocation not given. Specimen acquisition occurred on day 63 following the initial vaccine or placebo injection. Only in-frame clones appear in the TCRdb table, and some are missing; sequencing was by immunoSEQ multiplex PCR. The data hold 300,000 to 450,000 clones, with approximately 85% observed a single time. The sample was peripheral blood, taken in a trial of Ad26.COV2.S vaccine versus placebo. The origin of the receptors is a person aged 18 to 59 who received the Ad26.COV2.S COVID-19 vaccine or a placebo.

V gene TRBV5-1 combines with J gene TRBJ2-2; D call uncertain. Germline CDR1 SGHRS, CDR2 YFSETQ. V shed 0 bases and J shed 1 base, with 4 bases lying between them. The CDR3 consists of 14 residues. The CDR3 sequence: CASSLAENTGELFF. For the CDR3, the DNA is TGCGCCAGCAGCTTGGCGGAGAACACCGGGGAGCTGTTTTTT.

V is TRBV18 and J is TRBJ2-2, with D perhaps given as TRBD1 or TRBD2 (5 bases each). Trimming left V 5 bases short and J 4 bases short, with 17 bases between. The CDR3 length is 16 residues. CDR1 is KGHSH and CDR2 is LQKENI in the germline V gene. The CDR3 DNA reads TGTGCCAGCTCAATAACGGGACCTCTGTTCACCGGGGAGCTGTTTTTT. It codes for CASSITGPLFTGELFF. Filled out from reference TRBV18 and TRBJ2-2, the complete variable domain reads NAGVMQNPRHLVRRRGQEARLRCSPMKGHSHVYWYRQLPEEGLKFMVYLQKENIIDESGMPKERFSAEFPKEGPSILRIQQVVRGDSAAYFCASSITGPLFTGELFFGEGSRLTVL.

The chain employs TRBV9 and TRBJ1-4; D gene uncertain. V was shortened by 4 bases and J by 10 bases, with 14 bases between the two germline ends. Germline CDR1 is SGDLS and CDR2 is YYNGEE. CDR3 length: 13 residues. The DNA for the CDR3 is TGTGCCAGCAGCCCCCAATCAGAGGGAAAACTGTTTTTT. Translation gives CASSPQSEGKLFF.

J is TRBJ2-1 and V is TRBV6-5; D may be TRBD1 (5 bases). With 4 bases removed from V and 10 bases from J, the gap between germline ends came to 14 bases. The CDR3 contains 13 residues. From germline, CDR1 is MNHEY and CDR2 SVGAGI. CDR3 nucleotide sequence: TGTGCCAGCAGTTGGGGCCCTTTCAGGGAGCAGTTCTTC. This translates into CASSWGPFREQFF.

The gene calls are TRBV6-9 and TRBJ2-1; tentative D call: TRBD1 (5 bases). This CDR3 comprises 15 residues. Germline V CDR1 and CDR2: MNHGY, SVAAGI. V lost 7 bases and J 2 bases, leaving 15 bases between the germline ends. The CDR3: CASTWTQRTYNEQFF. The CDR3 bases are TGTGCCAGCACCTGGACACAACGAACCTACAATGAGCAGTTCTTC.

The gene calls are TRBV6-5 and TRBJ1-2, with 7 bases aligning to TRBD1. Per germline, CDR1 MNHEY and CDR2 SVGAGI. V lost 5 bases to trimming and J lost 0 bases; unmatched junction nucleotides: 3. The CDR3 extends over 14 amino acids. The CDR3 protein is CASSRTGSNYGYTF. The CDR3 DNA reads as TGTGCCAGCAGTCGGACAGGCTCTAACTATGGCTACACCTTC.

The DNA for the CDR3 is TGTGCCATCAGTGAGTCGACAGGCTCTGGAAACACCATATATTTT. As protein: CAISESTGSGNTIYF. This chain joins TRBV10-3 and TRBJ1-3, with D perhaps TRBD1 (6 bases). The V and J ends lost 0 bases and 0 bases respectively, with 6 bases between them. Germline assignment: CDR1 ENHRY and CDR2 SYGVKD. The length of the CDR3 is 15 residues.

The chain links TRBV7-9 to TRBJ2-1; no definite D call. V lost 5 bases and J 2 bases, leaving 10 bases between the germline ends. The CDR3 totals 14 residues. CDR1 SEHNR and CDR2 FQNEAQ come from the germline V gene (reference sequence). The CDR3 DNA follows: TGTGCCAGCAGCATAGGCCGCACCTACAATGAGCAGTTCTTC. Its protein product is CASSIGRTYNEQFF.

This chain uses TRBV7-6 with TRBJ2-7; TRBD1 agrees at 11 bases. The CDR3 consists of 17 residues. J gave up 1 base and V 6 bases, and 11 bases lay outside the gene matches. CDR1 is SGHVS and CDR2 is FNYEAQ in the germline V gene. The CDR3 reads CASSPWEGQGESYEQYF. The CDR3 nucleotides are TGTGCCAGCAGTCCCTGGGAGGGACAGGGGGAATCCTACGAGCAGTACTTC.

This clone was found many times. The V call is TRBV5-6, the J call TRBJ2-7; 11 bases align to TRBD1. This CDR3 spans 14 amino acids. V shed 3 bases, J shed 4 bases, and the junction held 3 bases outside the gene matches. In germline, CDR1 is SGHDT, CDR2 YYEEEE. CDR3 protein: CASSWGTGGYEQYF. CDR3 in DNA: TGTGCCAGCAGCTGGGGGACAGGGGGATACGAGCAGTACTTC.

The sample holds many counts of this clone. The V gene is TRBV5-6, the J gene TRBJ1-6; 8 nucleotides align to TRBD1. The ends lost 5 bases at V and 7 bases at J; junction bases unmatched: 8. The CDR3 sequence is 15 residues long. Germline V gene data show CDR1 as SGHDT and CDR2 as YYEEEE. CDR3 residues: CASRYQGAGNSPLHF. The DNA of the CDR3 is TGTGCCAGCAGGTATCAGGGGGCAGGGAATTCACCCCTCCACTTT.

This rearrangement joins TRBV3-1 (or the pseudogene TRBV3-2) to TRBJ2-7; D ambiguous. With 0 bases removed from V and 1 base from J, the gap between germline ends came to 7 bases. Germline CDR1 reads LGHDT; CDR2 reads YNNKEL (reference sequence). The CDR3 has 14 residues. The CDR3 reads CASSQDWQSYEQYF. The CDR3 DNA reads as TGTGCCAGCAGCCAAGATTGGCAGTCCTACGAGCAGTACTTC.

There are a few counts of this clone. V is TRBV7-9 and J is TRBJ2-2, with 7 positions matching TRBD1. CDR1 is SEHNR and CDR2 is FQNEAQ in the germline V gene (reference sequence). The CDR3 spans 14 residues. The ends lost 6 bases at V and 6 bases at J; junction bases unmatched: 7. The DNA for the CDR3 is TGTGCCAGCAGGGATGCGACAGGGCCCGGGGAGCTGTTTTTT. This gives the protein CASRDATGPGELFF.

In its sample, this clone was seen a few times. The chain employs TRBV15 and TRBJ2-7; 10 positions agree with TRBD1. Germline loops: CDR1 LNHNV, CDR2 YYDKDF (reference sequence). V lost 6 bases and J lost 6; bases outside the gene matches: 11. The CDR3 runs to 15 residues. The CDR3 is CATRRGGQGKGEQYF. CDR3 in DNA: TGTGCCACCAGAAGGGGGGGACAGGGGAAGGGCGAGCAGTACTTC.

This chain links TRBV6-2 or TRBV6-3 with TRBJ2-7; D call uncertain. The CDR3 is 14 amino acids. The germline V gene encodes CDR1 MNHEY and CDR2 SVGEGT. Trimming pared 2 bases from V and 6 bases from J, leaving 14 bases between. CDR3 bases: TGTGCCAGCAGTTACGACCTAGTTTCACGCGAGCAGTACTTC. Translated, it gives CASSYDLVSREQYF.

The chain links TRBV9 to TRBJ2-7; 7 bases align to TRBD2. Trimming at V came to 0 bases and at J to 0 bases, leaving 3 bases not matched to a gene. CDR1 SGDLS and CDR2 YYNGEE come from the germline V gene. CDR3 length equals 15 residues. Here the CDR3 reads CASSVGSGASYEQYF. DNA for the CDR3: TGTGCCAGCAGCGTAGGCAGCGGGGCCTCCTACGAGCAGTACTTC. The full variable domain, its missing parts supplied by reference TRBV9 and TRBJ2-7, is DSGVTQTPKHLITATGQRVTLRCSPRSGDLSVYWYQQSLDQGLQFLIQYYNGEERAKGNILERFSAQQFPDLHSELNLSSLELGDSALYFCASSVGSGASYEQYFGPGTRLTVT.

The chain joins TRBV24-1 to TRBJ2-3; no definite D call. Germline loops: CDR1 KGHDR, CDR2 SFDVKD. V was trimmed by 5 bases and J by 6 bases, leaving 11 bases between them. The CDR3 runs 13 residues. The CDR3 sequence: CATSAMDGDTQYF. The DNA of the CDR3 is TGTGCCACCAGTGCTATGGATGGGGATACGCAGTATTTT.

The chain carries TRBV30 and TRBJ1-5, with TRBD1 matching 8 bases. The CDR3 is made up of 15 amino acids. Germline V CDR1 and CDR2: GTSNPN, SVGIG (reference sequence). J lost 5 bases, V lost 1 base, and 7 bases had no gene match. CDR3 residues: CAWSDPGTGYQPQHF. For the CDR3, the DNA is TGTGCCTGGAGTGACCCCGGGACAGGCTATCAGCCCCAGCATTTT.

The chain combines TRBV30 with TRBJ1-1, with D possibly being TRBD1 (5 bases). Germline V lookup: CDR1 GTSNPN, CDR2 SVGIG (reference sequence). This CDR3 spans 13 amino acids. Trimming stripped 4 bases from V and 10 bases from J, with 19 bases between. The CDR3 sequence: CAWTLRQSSSAFF. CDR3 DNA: TGTGCCTGGACCTTACGACAGTCCTCCTCAGCTTTCTTT.

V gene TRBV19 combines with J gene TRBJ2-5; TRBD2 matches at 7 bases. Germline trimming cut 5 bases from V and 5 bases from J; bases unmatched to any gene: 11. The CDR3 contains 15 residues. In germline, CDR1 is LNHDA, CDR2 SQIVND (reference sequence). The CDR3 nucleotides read TGTGCCAGTAGTGTTGAGGGAGGGCCTTACGAGACCCAGTACTTC. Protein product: CASSVEGGPYETQYF.